The clone carrying this T cell receptor (beta chain) was seen more than once but under ten times. Its antigen is undetermined. These data come from a study of blood T cells in healthy people across ages. Study findings and constraints: Reliance upon unsorted PBMCs precluded definitive naive versus antigen-experienced comparison.

Next came a second PCR, run for about 6 to 12 cycles, which used a sample-barcoded 5' primer along with a J-beta primer mix. TCRdb ran MiXCR on the 5' RACE reads and lists one entry per CDR3 protein. The table lists some 710,000 distinct CDR3 sequences, 22% of them singletons. V was clipped by 2 bases and J by 5 bases, with 11 bases between them. CDR1 is SGHRS, CDR2 YFSETQ, per germline. The CDR3 is made up of 13 amino acids. Caucasian, healthy and from Russia, the donors were aged between about 6 and 90. What was sequenced was blood. The sequence was collected from a man between 65 and 85 years old in good health. The rearrangement uses TRBV5-1 and TRBJ2-7; D remains ambiguous. DNA of the CDR3: TGCGCCAGCAGCTTAGGTAAGCTTCACGAGCAGTACGTC. Residues: CASSLGKLHEQYV.